The 15 T cell receptor beta chains reported below all come from one sample, sequenced in a study of cytomegalovirus exposure and HLA in healthy donors. Primers for the PCR totalled 60 Vbeta and 13 Jbeta. Here immunoSEQ multiplex PCR was the method, and the copy in TCRdb shows in-frame clones only, minus some. In the table there are 150,000 or so clones, around 81% of which are singletons. Source material: PBMCs. Receptors originate from a woman aged 40 to 50 in good health and CMV-seropositive.

V gene TRBV2 combines with J gene TRBJ2-7; a weak D match, TRBD1 (6 bases). In germline, CDR1 is SNHLY, CDR2 FYNNEI. The germline V and J ends were trimmed by 3 bases and 0 bases, with 12 bases remaining between them. CDR3 size: 15 residues. The CDR3 DNA reads TGTGCCAGCAGTGATTCTAGGGACAACTCCTACGAGCAGTACTTC. Protein sequence: CASSDSRDNSYEQYF.

CDR3 protein: CASRVAGGQKTQYF. CDR3 in DNA: TGTGCCAGCAGGGTAGCGGGAGGGCAAAAGACCCAGTACTTC. This rearrangement joins TRBV2 to TRBJ2-5; 11 bases fit TRBD2. The CDR3 has 14 amino acids. V was clipped by 6 bases and J by 6 bases; unmatched bases: 6. Germline CDR1 is SNHLY and CDR2 is FYNNEI.

This clone came up once. The gene calls are TRBV2 and TRBJ1-1, with a tentative D call TRBD1 (5 bases). The CDR3 runs 13 residues. From germline, CDR1 is SNHLY and CDR2 FYNNEI. The V and J ends lost 4 bases and 2 bases respectively, with 8 bases between them. In DNA, the CDR3 is TGTGCCAGCAGTGCTGACAGTAACACTGAAGCTTTCTTT. This gives the protein CASSADSNTEAFF.

The chain uses TRBV9 and TRBJ1-2, with no clear D. Per the germline V gene, CDR1 is SGDLS and CDR2 is YYNGEE. The CDR3 consists of 13 residues. The ends were cut back, 3 bases at V and 6 bases at J, with 12 bases in the middle. The CDR3 is CASSESGSHGYTF. The DNA for the CDR3 is TGTGCCAGCAGCGAATCCGGGTCTCATGGCTACACCTTC.

A few counts support this clone. The chain joins TRBV10-2 to TRBJ2-1; D is perhaps TRBD1 (5 bases). Germline V gene lookup returns CDR1 WSHSY and CDR2 SAAADI. This CDR3 comprises 14 residues. Trimming removed 8 bases at V and 6 bases at J, with 17 bases between. The chain's CDR3 is CASSGLGWPNEQFF. Written as DNA, the CDR3 is TGCGCCAGCTCAGGGTTAGGCTGGCCCAATGAGCAGTTCTTC.

This clone was counted a single time. The chain uses TRBV11-3 and TRBJ1-1; the D is unclear. CDR3 length: 12 residues. The ends were cut back, 5 bases at V and 4 bases at J, with 8 bases in the middle. Per germline, CDR1 SGHNT and CDR2 YENEEA. CDR3 DNA sequence: TGTGCCAGCAGCCGAACGAGCACTGAAGCTTTCTTT. Its translation: CASSRTSTEAFF.

The rearrangement links TRBV7-9 to TRBJ2-1; 8 nucleotides line up with TRBD2. The CDR3 extends over 18 amino acids. The J segment lost 1 base and the V segment lost 5 bases, leaving 13 bases of the junction unmatched. Looked up from germline, CDR1 is SEHNR and CDR2 is FQNEAQ (reference sequence). CDR3 region: CASSLTPGTRGSYNEQFF. As DNA, the CDR3 is TGTGCCAGCAGCCTTACCCCCGGGACTAGAGGATCCTACAATGAGCAGTTCTTC.

This chain uses TRBV2 with TRBJ1-2; 7 positions agree with TRBD1. Germline trimming cut 6 bases from V and 2 bases from J; bases unmatched to any gene: 3. Germline CDR1 and CDR2: SNHLY and FYNNEI. CDR3 size: 13 residues. CDR3 sequence reads: CASRMTGNYGYTF. The DNA for the CDR3 is TGTGCCAGCAGAATGACAGGGAACTATGGCTACACCTTC.

There are a few counts of this clone. V gene TRBV15 combines with J gene TRBJ1-4, with 9 bases aligning to TRBD1. J gave up 8 bases and V 1 base, and 8 bases lay outside the gene matches. Per germline, CDR1 LNHNV and CDR2 YYDKDF (reference sequence). This CDR3 comprises 16 residues. In DNA, the CDR3 is TGTGCCACCAGCAGAGTGGATAGGACAGGGGACGAAAAACTGTTTTTT. It encodes CATSRVDRTGDEKLFF.

This clone occurred a few times. The rearrangement joins TRBV6-1 to TRBJ2-3; TRBD1 is a possible D gene (5 bases). Germline CDR1 and CDR2: MNHNS and SASEGT. CDR3 length: 14 residues. With 2 bases removed from V and 3 bases from J, the gap between germline ends came to 9 bases. The DNA for the CDR3 is TGTGCCAGCAGTGAAAGCAGGGCGACAGATACGCAGTATTTT. Its protein is CASSESRATDTQYF.

V is TRBV19 and J is TRBJ2-3; a possible D gene is TRBD2 (6 bases). The CDR3 is 14 residues long. Germline values: CDR1 LNHDA, CDR2 SQIVND (reference sequence). With 5 bases removed from V and 2 bases from J, the gap between germline ends came to 11 bases. In DNA, the CDR3 is TGTGCCAGTAGTTGGGCGGGGATCACAGATACGCAGTATTTT. This codes for CASSWAGITDTQYF. Supplemented by reference TRBV19 and TRBJ2-3, the full variable domain reads DGGITQSPKYLFRKEGQNVTLSCEQNLNHDAMYWYRQDPGQGLRLIYYSQIVNDFQKGDIAEGYSVSREKKESFPLTVTSAQKNPTAFYLCASSWAGITDTQYFGPGTRLTVL.

This chain uses TRBV28 with TRBJ1-5; the match to TRBD1 covers 9 bases. Germline V gene lookup returns CDR1 MDHEN and CDR2 SYDVKM. V gave up 6 bases and J gave up 1 base; unmatched junction bases: 4. This CDR3 is 15 amino acids long. The CDR3: CASRGQGRSNQPQHF. CDR3 nucleotide sequence: TGTGCCAGCAGGGGACAGGGTCGGAGCAATCAGCCCCAGCATTTT.

The chain joins TRBV6-6 to TRBJ1-2, with 7 bases matching TRBD1. The CDR3 spans 12 residues. Trimming at V came to 11 bases and at J to 10 bases, leaving 13 bases not matched to a gene. Germline CDR1 and CDR2: MNHNY and SVGAGI (reference sequence). CDR3 DNA sequence: TGTGCCGTACGGGGACAGTACTCTGACTACACCTTC. Its protein is CAVRGQYSDYTF.

The chain uses TRBV14 and TRBJ2-1; no definite D call. Germline V lookup: CDR1 SGHDN, CDR2 FVKESK. CDR3 size: 14 residues. V lost 4 bases, J lost 6 bases, and 13 bases lay in between. CDR3 amino acids: CASSREPNFNEQFF. Here the CDR3 DNA reads TGTGCCAGCAGCCGCGAACCCAATTTCAATGAGCAGTTCTTC.

The rearrangement links TRBV5-4 to TRBJ2-7; TRBD2 aligns across 14 bases. Germline values: CDR1 SGHNT, CDR2 YYREEE (reference sequence). The CDR3 is made up of 16 amino acids. V gave up 4 bases and J gave up 4 bases; unmatched junction bases: 7. This CDR3 is CASSRGGTSGSYEQYF. The CDR3 DNA follows: TGTGCCAGCAGCCGCGGGGGGACTAGCGGGAGTTACGAGCAGTACTTC.